This T cell receptor (beta chain) derives from a study of control samples from healthy donors and cancer patients. This table comes from immunoSEQ multiplex PCR, and its TCRdb copy is limited to in-frame clones, with some not included. The sample lists some 120,000 clones; approximately 92% were seen once. Unmatched junction bases numbered 5, after V lost 4 bases and J lost 9 bases. Germline V gives CDR1 MRHNA, CDR2 SNTAGT. The CDR3 runs 14 residues. The receptor comes from an elderly man with head and neck cancer. Source material: PBMCs. The chain uses TRBV6-4 and TRBJ2-1; TRBD2 aligns across 11 bases. CDR3 region: CASSASGGRVEQFF. The CDR3 nucleotides read TGTGCCAGCAGTGCTAGCGGGGGGCGGGTTGAGCAGTTCTTC.